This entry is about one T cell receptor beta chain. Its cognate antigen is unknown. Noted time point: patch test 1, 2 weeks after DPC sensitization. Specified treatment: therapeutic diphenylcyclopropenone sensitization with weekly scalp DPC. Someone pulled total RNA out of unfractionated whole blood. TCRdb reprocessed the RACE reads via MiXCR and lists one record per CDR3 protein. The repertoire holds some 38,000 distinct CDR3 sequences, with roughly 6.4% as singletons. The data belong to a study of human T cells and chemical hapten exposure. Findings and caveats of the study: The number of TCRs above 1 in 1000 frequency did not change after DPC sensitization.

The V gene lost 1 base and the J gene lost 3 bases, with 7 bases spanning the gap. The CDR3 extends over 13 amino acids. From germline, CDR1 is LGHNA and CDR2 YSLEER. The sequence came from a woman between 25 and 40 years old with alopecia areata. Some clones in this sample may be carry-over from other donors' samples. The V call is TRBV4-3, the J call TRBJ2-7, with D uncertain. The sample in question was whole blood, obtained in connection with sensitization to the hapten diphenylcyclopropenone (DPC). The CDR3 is CASSQGLLYEQYF. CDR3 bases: TGCGCCAGCAGCCAAGGTCTTCTCTACGAGCAGTACTTC.